This T cell receptor (beta chain) was captured in a study of identical twins. Healthy Caucasian individuals made up all the donors. This clonotype has at least ten counts. TCRdb re-analysed the 5' RACE reads in MiXCR, keeping a single row per CDR3 protein. The sample records about 900,000 distinct CDR3 sequences, 10% to 15% being singletons. Germline CDR1 and CDR2: SGHKS and YYEKEE (reference sequence). CDR3 length: 17 amino acids. V gave up 5 bases and J gave up 9 bases, with 27 bases separating them. The data also belong to a second study, concerning yellow fever vaccine responses in identical twins.

The sample was PBMCs. This clonotype was obtained from a young woman in good health. The gene calls are TRBV5-5 and TRBJ2-1, with a tentative D call TRBD2 (7 bases). The DNA of the CDR3 is TGTGCCAGCAGTCCCTCTTCTTGGGGGGGCTTGATTAGTGAGCAGTTCTTC. Its translation: CASSPSSWGGLISEQFF.